This T cell receptor beta chain was identified during a study of T cells in Graves' hyperthyroidism and ophthalmopathy. Points from the study as a whole: The majority of expanded thyroid clonotypes above 0.001 also appeared in blood. Ophthalmopathy was distinguished from stable hyperthyroidism by 13 V-J signatures.

TCR beta CDR3 regions were amplified from RNA transcripts. Initially, a first-round RT-PCR of the TCR CDR3 employed the HTBI primer set. One entry per CDR3 protein results from TCRdb running MiXCR on the multiplex PCR reads. The data show 550,000 to 700,000 distinct CDR3 sequences, roughly 46% seen once. Regarding this clonotype: Its antigen is as yet unknown.

J lost 8 bases, V lost 5 bases, and 11 bases had no gene match. Germline assignment: CDR1 SEHNR and CDR2 FQNEAQ (reference sequence). The CDR3 is 16 amino acids. The chain recombines TRBV7-9 with TRBJ2-1, with 11 bases matching TRBD2. This TCR derives from an adult woman with Graves' disease, either hyperthyroidism or ophthalmopathy (not recorded which). Sequenced material: peripheral blood or thyroid tissue (not recorded which). The CDR3 spells CASSALLAGVGHEQFF. CDR3 nucleotides: TGTGCCAGCAGCGCGTTACTAGCGGGAGTGGGGCATGAGCAGTTCTTC.